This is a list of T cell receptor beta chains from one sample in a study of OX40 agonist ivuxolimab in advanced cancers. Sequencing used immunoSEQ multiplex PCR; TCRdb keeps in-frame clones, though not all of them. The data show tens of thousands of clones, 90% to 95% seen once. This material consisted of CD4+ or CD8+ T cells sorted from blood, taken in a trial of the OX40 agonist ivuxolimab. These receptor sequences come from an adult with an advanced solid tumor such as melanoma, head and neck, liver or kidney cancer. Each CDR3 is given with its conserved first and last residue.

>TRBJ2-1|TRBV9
CASSVDGASYNEQFF
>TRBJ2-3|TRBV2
CASRPGTPSTDTQYF
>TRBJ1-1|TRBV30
CAWRGTRNMNTEAFF
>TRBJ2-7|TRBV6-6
CASSYSKSHEQYF
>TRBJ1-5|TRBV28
CASRLTYSNQPQHF
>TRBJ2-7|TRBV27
CASSLRGSIYEQYF
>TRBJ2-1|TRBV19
CASSSGGSLNEQFF
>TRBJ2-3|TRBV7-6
CASSLSAGTDTQYF
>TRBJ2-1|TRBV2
CASSDSGGGRTYNEQFF
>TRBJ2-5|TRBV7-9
CASSSNRPTSGGETQYF
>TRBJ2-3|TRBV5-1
CASSSRQSVKDTQYF
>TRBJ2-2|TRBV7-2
CASSLPRTGGLPNTGELFF
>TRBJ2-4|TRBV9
CASSPTSGREINIQYF
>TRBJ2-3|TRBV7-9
CASSLTVDTQYF
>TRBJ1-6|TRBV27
CASSPTGFNDNFSF